Included here is one T cell receptor (beta chain) sequence, with context. Its specificity is unknown. This entry comes from a study of a mutant IDH1 vaccine in newly diagnosed glioma. As for the study in general: The first vaccination came 4-6 weeks after radiotherapy alone, or with temozolomide cycles.

Sample time point: week 11, during vaccination. Vaccinated patients received 300 ug of mutant IDH1 20-mer peptide per dose, with topical imiquimod. TCRdb keeps only in-frame clones here, not all; method: immunoSEQ multiplex PCR. The table records under 150,000 clones, about four fifths of them present only once. The source is a man aged 35 to 55 with glioma. Specimen: PBMCs, collected from a glioma patient whose treatment included an IDH1 peptide vaccine.

In nucleotides, the CDR3 is TGTGCCAGCAGCAAGGCGGGGGGCAGGGAGCAGTACTTC. Its translation is CASSKAGGREQYF. The chain recombines TRBV5-4 with TRBJ2-7; TRBD2 matches 8 bases. The CDR3 extends over 13 amino acids. Germline V lookup: CDR1 SGHNT, CDR2 YYREEE (reference sequence). J gave up 7 bases and V 4 bases, and 7 bases lay outside the gene matches.